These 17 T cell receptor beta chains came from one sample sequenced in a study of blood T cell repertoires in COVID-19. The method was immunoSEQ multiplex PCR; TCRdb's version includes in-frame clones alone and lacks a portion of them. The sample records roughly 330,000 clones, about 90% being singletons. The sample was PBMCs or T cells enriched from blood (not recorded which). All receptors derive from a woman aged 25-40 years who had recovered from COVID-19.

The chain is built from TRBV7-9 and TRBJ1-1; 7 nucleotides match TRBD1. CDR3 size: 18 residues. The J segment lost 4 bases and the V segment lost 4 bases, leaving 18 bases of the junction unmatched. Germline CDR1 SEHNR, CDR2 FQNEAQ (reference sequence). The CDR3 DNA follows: TGTGCCAGCAGCTCCAATAGGGGGACCGACAGGGTGGGCACTGAAGCTTTCTTT. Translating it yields CASSSNRGTDRVGTEAFF.

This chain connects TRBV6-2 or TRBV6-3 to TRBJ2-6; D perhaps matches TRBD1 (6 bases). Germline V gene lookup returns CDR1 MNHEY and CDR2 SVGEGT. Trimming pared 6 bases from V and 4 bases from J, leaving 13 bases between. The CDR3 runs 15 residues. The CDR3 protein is CASSRGRNGANVLTF. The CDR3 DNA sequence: TGTGCCAGCAGCAGGGGCCGCAACGGGGCCAACGTCCTGACTTTC.

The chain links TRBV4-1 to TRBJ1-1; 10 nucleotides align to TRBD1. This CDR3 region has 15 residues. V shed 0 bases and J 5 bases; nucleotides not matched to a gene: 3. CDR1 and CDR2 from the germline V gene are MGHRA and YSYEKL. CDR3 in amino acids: CASSQDPGQGTEAFF. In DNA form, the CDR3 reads TGCGCCAGCAGCCAAGATCCGGGACAGGGGACTGAAGCTTTCTTT.

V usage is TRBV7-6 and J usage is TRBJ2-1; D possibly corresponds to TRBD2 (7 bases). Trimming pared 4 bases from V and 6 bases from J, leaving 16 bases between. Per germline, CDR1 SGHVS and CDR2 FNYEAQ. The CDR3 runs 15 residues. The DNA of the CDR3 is TGTGCCAGCAGCTGGGGGGGAACACAGGGCAATGAGCAGTTCTTC. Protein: CASSWGGTQGNEQFF.

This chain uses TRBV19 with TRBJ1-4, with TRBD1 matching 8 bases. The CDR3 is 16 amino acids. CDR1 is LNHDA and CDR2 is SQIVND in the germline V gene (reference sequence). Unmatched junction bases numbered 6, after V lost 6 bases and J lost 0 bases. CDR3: CASSQGAVTTNEKLFF. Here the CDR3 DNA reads TGTGCCAGTAGCCAGGGGGCGGTAACAACTAATGAAAAACTGTTTTTT.

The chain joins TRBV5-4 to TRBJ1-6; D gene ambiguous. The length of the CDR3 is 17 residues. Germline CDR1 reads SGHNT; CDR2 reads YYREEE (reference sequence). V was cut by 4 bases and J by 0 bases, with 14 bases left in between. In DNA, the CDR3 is TGTGCCAGCAGCGGCCCGGCACAGAGCTCCTATAATTCACCCCTCCACTTT. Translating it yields CASSGPAQSSYNSPLHF.

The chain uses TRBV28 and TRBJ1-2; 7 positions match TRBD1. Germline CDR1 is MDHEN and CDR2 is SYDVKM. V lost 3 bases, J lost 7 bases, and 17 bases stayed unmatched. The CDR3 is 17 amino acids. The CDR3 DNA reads TGTGCCAGCAGTTTGGCTCAGGGGGGCTGGTCCGGGATTGGCTACACCTTC. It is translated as CASSLAQGGWSGIGYTF.

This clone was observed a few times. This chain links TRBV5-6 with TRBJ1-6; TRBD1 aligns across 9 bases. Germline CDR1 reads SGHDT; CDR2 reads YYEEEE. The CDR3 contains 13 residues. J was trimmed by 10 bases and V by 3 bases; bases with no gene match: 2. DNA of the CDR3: TGTGCCAGCAGCTGGGACAGGGAATCACCCCTCCACTTT. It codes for CASSWDRESPLHF. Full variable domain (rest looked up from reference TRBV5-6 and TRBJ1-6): DAGVTQSPTHLIKTRGQQVTLRCSPKSGHDTVSWYQQALGQGPQFIFQYYEEEERQRGNFPDRFSGHQFPNYSSELNVNALLLGDSALYLCASSWDRESPLHFGNGTRLTVT.

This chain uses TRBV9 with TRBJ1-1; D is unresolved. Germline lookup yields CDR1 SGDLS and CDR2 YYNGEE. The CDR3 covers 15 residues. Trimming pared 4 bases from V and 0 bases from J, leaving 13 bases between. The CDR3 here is CASSPRASMNTEAFF. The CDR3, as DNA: TGTGCCAGCAGCCCGAGGGCCAGCATGAACACTGAAGCTTTCTTT. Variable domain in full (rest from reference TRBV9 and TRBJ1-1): DSGVTQTPKHLITATGQRVTLRCSPRSGDLSVYWYQQSLDQGLQFLIQYYNGEERAKGNILERFSAQQFPDLHSELNLSSLELGDSALYFCASSPRASMNTEAFFGQGTRLTVV.

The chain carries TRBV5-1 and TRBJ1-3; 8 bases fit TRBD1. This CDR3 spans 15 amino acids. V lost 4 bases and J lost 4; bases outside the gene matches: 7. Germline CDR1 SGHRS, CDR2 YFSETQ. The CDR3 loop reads CASSEGQGEGNTIYF. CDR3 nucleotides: TGCGCCAGCAGCGAAGGACAGGGCGAGGGAAACACCATATATTTT.

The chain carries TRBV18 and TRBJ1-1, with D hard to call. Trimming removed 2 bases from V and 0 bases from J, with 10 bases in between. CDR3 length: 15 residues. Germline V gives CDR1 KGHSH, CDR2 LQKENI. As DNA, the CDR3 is TGTGCCAGCTCACCAGAGGGCAAGATGAACACTGAAGCTTTCTTT. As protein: CASSPEGKMNTEAFF. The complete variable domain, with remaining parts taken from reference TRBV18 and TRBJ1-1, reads NAGVMQNPRHLVRRRGQEARLRCSPMKGHSHVYWYRQLPEEGLKFMVYLQKENIIDESGMPKERFSAEFPKEGPSILRIQQVVRGDSAAYFCASSPEGKMNTEAFFGQGTRLTVV.

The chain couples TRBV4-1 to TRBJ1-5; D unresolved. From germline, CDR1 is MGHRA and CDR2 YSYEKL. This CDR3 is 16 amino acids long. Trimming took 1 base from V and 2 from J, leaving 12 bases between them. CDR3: CASSQGQTRGNQPQHF. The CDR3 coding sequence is TGCGCCAGCAGCCAAGGTCAGACCCGGGGCAATCAGCCCCAGCATTTT.

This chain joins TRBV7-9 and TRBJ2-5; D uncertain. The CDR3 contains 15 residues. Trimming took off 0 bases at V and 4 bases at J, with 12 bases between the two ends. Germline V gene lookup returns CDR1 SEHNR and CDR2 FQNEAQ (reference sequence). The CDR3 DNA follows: TGTGCCAGCAGCTTAGCGCGCCTAGTCGTAGAGACCCAGTACTTC. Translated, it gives CASSLARLVVETQYF.

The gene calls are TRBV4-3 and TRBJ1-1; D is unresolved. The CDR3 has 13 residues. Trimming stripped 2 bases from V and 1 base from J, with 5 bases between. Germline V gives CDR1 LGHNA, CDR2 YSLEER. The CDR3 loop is CASSQTENTEAFF. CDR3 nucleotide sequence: TGCGCCAGCAGCCAAACAGAGAACACTGAAGCTTTCTTT.

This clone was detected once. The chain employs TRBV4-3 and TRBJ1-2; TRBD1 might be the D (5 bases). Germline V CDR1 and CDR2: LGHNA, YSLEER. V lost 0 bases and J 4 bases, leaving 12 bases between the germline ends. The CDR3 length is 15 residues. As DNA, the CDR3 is TGCGCCAGCAGCCAAGATCTTCAGGGCGGCTATGGCTACACCTTC. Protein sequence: CASSQDLQGGYGYTF.

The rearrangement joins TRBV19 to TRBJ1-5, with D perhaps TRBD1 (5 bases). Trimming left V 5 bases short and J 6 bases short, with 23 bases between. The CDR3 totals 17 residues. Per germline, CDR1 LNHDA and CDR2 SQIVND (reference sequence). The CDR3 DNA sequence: TGTGCCAGTAGTTCCCGGGTTCGGACATGGGGAGGTCAGCCCCAGCATTTT. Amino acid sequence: CASSSRVRTWGGQPQHF.

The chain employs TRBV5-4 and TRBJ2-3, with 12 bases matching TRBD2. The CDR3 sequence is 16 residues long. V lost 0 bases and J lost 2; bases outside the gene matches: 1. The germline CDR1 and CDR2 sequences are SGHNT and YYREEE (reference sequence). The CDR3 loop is CASSLGLAGVTDTQYF. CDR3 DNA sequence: TGTGCCAGCAGCTTGGGACTAGCGGGGGTCACAGATACGCAGTATTTT.